A single sample is the source of the 24 T cell receptor beta chains below, sequenced in a study of shared clonotypes between healthy human individuals. Clones were sequenced by immunoSEQ multiplex PCR, and TCRdb holds only the in-frame ones, with some missing. The sample lists about 1.5 million clones, around 97% occurring once. Sequencing input: naive CD4+ T cells sorted from blood. Subset specified: CD45RA+ positively selected. The receptor set was obtained from a man between 25 and 39 years old in good health.

The V gene is TRBV11-2, the J gene TRBJ2-3; D assignment may be TRBD1 or TRBD2 (5 bases each). The CDR3 extends over 13 amino acids. Germline CDR1 reads SGHAT; CDR2 reads FQNNGV. Trimming stripped 5 bases from V and 9 bases from J, with 15 bases between. The CDR3 bases are TGTGCCAGCAGCAACACCGGGGCCAAGACGCAGTATTTT. Translating it yields CASSNTGAKTQYF.

The rearrangement joins TRBV2 to TRBJ2-7; 8 positions match TRBD1. With V trimmed by 7 bases and J by 1 base, 12 bases remained unmatched. CDR1 is SNHLY and CDR2 is FYNNEI in the germline V gene. The CDR3 is 16 residues long. DNA for the CDR3: TGTGCCAGCATTAAGGTTGACAGGGGCGGATCCTACGAGCAGTACTTC. The encoded protein is CASIKVDRGGSYEQYF.

The chain has TRBV12-5 and TRBJ1-1; D gene unclear. V was clipped by 7 bases and J by 6 bases, with 12 bases between them. Germline V gene lookup returns CDR1 LGHNT and CDR2 FRNRAP. This CDR3 comprises 12 residues. The CDR3 bases are TGTGCTAGTGCCCGGCTTGGAGCTGAAGCTTTCTTT. It yields the protein CASARLGAEAFF. Together with reference TRBV12-5 and TRBJ1-1, the CDR3 gives the full variable domain: DARVTQTPRHKVTEMGQEVTMRCQPILGHNTVFWYRQTMMQGLELLAYFRNRAPLDDSGMPKDRFSAEMPDATLATLKIQPSEPRDSAVYFCASARLGAEAFFGQGTRLTVV.

The chain joins TRBV19 to TRBJ2-7, with 7 bases lining up with TRBD1. The junction had 9 bases not matched to a gene; V was cut back by 6 bases and J by 4 bases. The CDR3 runs to 14 residues. CDR1 is LNHDA and CDR2 is SQIVND in the germline V gene (reference sequence). The chain's CDR3 is CASRRQGRVYEQYF. CDR3 coding DNA: TGTGCCAGTAGAAGACAGGGAAGGGTTTACGAGCAGTACTTC.

J is TRBJ2-7 and V is TRBV6-9, with D tentatively TRBD2 (5 bases). The V end lost 6 bases, the J end lost 3 bases, and 15 bases lay between the germline ends. The CDR3 has 14 residues. The V gene's germline CDR1 is MNHGY and CDR2 SVAAGI. The CDR3 here is CASRSRPSGYEQYF. The CDR3 coding sequence is TGTGCCAGCAGATCCCGACCGAGCGGCTACGAGCAGTACTTC.

The chain joins TRBV30 to TRBJ2-2, with 10 bases fitting TRBD2. Germline V gene data show CDR1 as GTSNPN and CDR2 as SVGIG (reference sequence). The CDR3 is made up of 15 amino acids. V dropped 3 bases and J dropped 4; count of bases not matched to a gene: 5. Written as DNA, the CDR3 is TGTGCCTGGAGCGCTAGCGGGAGTGTCACCGGGGAGCTGTTTTTT. Translated: CAWSASGSVTGELFF.

The chain carries TRBV19 and TRBJ1-2; D ambiguous. In germline, CDR1 is LNHDA, CDR2 SQIVND (reference sequence). The CDR3 is made up of 15 amino acids. The ends were cut back, 0 bases at V and 4 bases at J, with 12 bases in the middle. CDR3 protein: CASSIDLAASYGYTF. CDR3 DNA: TGTGCCAGTAGTATAGATCTTGCGGCCTCCTATGGCTACACCTTC.

The chain couples TRBV11-2 to TRBJ2-7, with D possibly matching TRBD2 (6 bases). Trimming removed 4 bases from V and 2 bases from J, with 15 bases in between. The germline CDR1 and CDR2 sequences are SGHAT and FQNNGV. This CDR3 is 15 amino acids long. In nucleotides, the CDR3 is TGTGCCAGCAGCTGGGCTCTAGCGTTAACCTACGAGCAGTACTTC. This encodes CASSWALALTYEQYF.

The rearrangement uses TRBV6-5 and TRBJ1-4, with D unresolved. The CDR3 sequence is 14 residues long. V shed 6 bases and J shed 3 bases, with 11 bases lying between them. Germline-derived CDR1 and CDR2 are MNHEY and SVGAGI. The CDR3 region has the DNA TGTGCCAGCAGGAAAGACCTTTCTAATGAAAAACTGTTTTTT. Its protein is CASRKDLSNEKLFF.

The genes are TRBV4-3 and TRBJ1-3, with D maybe TRBD1 (6 bases). The CDR3 sequence is 17 residues long. Deletions cut 1 base from V and 1 base from J, with 14 bases between. The germline gives CDR1 LGHNA, CDR2 YSLEER. Here the CDR3 DNA reads TGCGCCAGCAGCCAAGTCGGGTCCGGGACATCTGGAAACACCATATATTTT. It codes for CASSQVGSGTSGNTIYF.

The CDR3 loop reads CASSGINEAFF. For the CDR3, the DNA is TGTGCCAGTAGTGGGATTAATGAAGCTTTCTTT. The chain combines TRBV19 with TRBJ1-1; no definite D call. V dropped 5 bases and J dropped 7 bases, with 8 bases sitting between them. The CDR3 extends over 11 amino acids. The germline CDR1 and CDR2 sequences are LNHDA and SQIVND (reference sequence).

This clone showed up just once. The chain recombines TRBV5-1 with TRBJ2-7; D uncertain. The CDR3 is 14 amino acids. Germline V gene sequence: CDR1 SGHRS, CDR2 YFSETQ. Deletions cut 0 bases from V and 2 bases from J, with 9 bases between. The CDR3 spells CASSLDRSTYEQYF. CDR3 in DNA: TGCGCCAGCAGCTTGGATCGGTCGACCTACGAGCAGTACTTC. Supplemented by reference TRBV5-1 and TRBJ2-7, the full variable domain reads KAGVTQTPRYLIKTRGQQVTLSCSPISGHRSVSWYQQTPGQGLQFLFEYFSETQRNKGNFPGRFSGRQFSNSRSEMNVSTLELGDSALYLCASSLDRSTYEQYFGPGTRLTVT.

This chain uses TRBV6-6 with TRBJ1-1; D perhaps matches TRBD1 (5 bases). CDR3 length: 15 residues. The germline gives CDR1 MNHNY, CDR2 SVGAGI (reference sequence). The V end lost 5 bases, the J end lost 7 bases, and 20 bases lay between the germline ends. The DNA of the CDR3 is TGTGCCAGCAGTCCAAGCTCCGCAGGGCGAAGTGAAGCTTTCTTT. It codes for CASSPSSAGRSEAFF.

The chain has TRBV6-1 and TRBJ1-1; D unclear. The CDR3 runs to 12 residues. The germline V gene encodes CDR1 MNHNS and CDR2 SASEGT. The V end lost 4 bases, the J end lost 3 bases, and 6 bases lay between the germline ends. The CDR3, as DNA: TGTGCCAGCAGTGCCCGACACACTGAAGCTTTCTTT. It yields the protein CASSARHTEAFF.

The rearrangement links TRBV6-6 to TRBJ2-5; 8 bases fit TRBD2. Germline trimming cut 6 bases from V and 5 bases from J; bases unmatched to any gene: 8. This CDR3 is 14 amino acids long. The germline V gene has CDR1 MNHNY and CDR2 SVGAGI (reference sequence). The CDR3 sequence is CASSPKREPETQYF. The DNA of the CDR3 is TGTGCCAGCAGCCCCAAGCGGGAGCCGGAGACCCAGTACTTC.

The chain employs TRBV5-1 and TRBJ2-1, with TRBD2 matching over 7 bases. The germline gives CDR1 SGHRS, CDR2 YFSETQ. V lost 7 bases, J lost 8 bases, and 9 bases stayed unmatched. CDR3 length equals 13 residues. The CDR3 DNA reads TGCGCCAGCTCCGGACTAGTGGTCGATGAGCAGTTCTTC. This encodes CASSGLVVDEQFF.

This clone was detected only once. The V call is TRBV28, the J call TRBJ1-1, with a tentative D call TRBD1 (5 bases). V was cut by 3 bases and J by 0 bases, with 20 bases left in between. Looked up from germline, CDR1 is MDHEN and CDR2 is SYDVKM. CDR3 length equals 18 residues. The CDR3 is CASSFVYRWGSLNTEAFF. As DNA, the CDR3 is TGTGCCAGCAGTTTCGTCTATCGGTGGGGCAGTCTGAACACTGAAGCTTTCTTT.

For the CDR3, the DNA is TGCAGCGGGTGGACAGGGGCGTGGGACAATGAGCAGTTCTTC. Translating gives CSGWTGAWDNEQFF. The chain recombines TRBV29-1 with TRBJ2-1, with 9 bases lining up with TRBD1. The germline V gene encodes CDR1 SQVTM and CDR2 ANQGSEA. This CDR3 has 14 amino acids. V trimming: 7 bases; J trimming: 5 bases; junction bases outside the gene matches: 9.

Note on this clone: Other DNA sequences in the same sample also yield this CDR3. The chain carries TRBV5-1 and TRBJ1-5; tentative D call: TRBD1 (5 bases). This CDR3 has 14 residues. V shed 4 bases and J shed 0 bases, with 8 bases lying between them. Germline CDR1 SGHRS, CDR2 YFSETQ. The CDR3 spells CASSPGTSNQPQHF. DNA for the CDR3: TGCGCCAGCAGCCCCGGGACTAGCAATCAGCCCCAGCATTTT.

The chain couples TRBV6-5 to TRBJ2-7; D is possibly TRBD2 (6 bases). Trimming removed 2 bases from V and 9 bases from J, with 11 bases in between. The CDR3 loop spans 12 amino acids. The germline gives CDR1 MNHEY, CDR2 SVGAGI. The DNA of the CDR3 is TGTGCCAGCAGTTACCAAGGAGGGGCGCAGTACTTC. It is translated as CASSYQGGAQYF.

J is TRBJ2-1 and V is TRBV11-2; D is unclear. Trimming pared 3 bases from V and 0 bases from J, leaving 3 bases between. CDR1 is SGHAT and CDR2 is FQNNGV in the germline V gene. This CDR3 has 13 residues. The CDR3 protein is CASSLTSYNEQFF. CDR3 sequence (DNA): TGTGCCAGCAGCTTGACCTCCTACAATGAGCAGTTCTTC.

The chain joins TRBV10-1 to TRBJ2-5; the D is unclear. This CDR3 comprises 13 residues. Trimming took 4 bases from V and 2 from J, leaving 8 bases between them. Germline values: CDR1 WNHNN, CDR2 SYGVQD (reference sequence). CDR3: CASSGETQETQYF. The CDR3 coding sequence is TGCGCCAGCAGTGGCGAAACTCAAGAGACCCAGTACTTC.

The CDR3 here is CASSRSTSGGTDTQYF. The CDR3 bases are TGCGCCAGCAGCCGGTCGACTAGCGGTGGGACAGATACGCAGTATTTT. The chain recombines TRBV5-1 with TRBJ2-3, with 9 bases identical to TRBD2. The trim removed 4 bases at V and 3 bases at J, leaving 9 bases unmatched. CDR3 length equals 16 residues. Germline V gene sequence: CDR1 SGHRS, CDR2 YFSETQ.

The chain uses TRBV5-1 and TRBJ2-7, with TRBD2 matching over 8 bases. This CDR3 is 17 amino acids long. With V trimmed by 0 bases and J by 5 bases, 13 bases remained unmatched. Germline values: CDR1 SGHRS, CDR2 YFSETQ. In DNA, the CDR3 is TGCGCCAGCAGCTTGGTGGGCGGGGGGCTTTTATCAAACGAGCAGTACTTC. It is translated as CASSLVGGGLLSNEQYF.